This TCR beta chain was sequenced in a study of blood T cell repertoires in COVID-19. At the level of the study: The United States, Italy and Spain supplied acute and convalescent COVID-19 samples. PBMCs, B-cell-depleted T cells, or T cells were the source of the cDNA or gDNA that made up the material.

Germline V CDR1 and CDR2: MNHEY, SVGAGI. With V trimmed by 4 bases and J by 7 bases, 7 bases remained unmatched. CDR3 length equals 15 residues. In the original analysis: Estimates of nucleated cell counts were drawn from the amplification of reference gene primers. Measured with immunoSEQ multiplex PCR; TCRdb has only the in-frame clones, and not every one. V, J and clone size were drawn from that table, and D and trimming were deduced from the DNA. The profile shows 360,000 or so clones, about 90% of them singletons. The sequence derives from a man aged 18-30 years with active or convalescent COVID-19. The sequenced material came from peripheral blood. The rearrangement uses TRBV6-5 and TRBJ2-1; 10 bases line up with TRBD2. The CDR3 region is CASSSSGRAANEQFF. Here the CDR3 DNA reads TGTGCCAGCAGTTCAAGCGGGAGGGCCGCTAATGAGCAGTTCTTC.